Each of the 3 T cell receptor beta chains below was sequenced from the same sample in a study of T cell repertoires in cytomegalovirus infection. No antigen has been assigned to these receptors. TCRdb recomputed calls from the reads with MiXCR, one row per CDR3 protein. Of approximately 120,000 distinct CDR3 sequences listed, approximately 30% are singletons. This specimen consisted of CD8+ T cells from cultured PBMCs, obtained from culture after CMV antigen stimulation. The receptor set was obtained from a human donor in good health (CMV status not recorded). Some clones in this sample may be carry-over from other donors' samples.

This clonotype was found many times. The rearrangement links TRBV7-6 to TRBJ1-4, with 7 bases identical to TRBD1. Germline lookup yields CDR1 SGHVS and CDR2 FNYEAQ. The V gene end was trimmed by 6 bases and the J gene end by 2 bases; junction bases not matched to a gene: 9. This CDR3 comprises 16 residues. CDR3 coding DNA: TGTGCCAGCAGTCTACAGGGGCCGGGGACTAATGAAAAACTGTTTTTT. It codes for CASSLQGPGTNEKLFF.

This clonotype was seen just once. V gene TRBV12-3 or TRBV12-4 combines with J gene TRBJ1-5; no firm D call. This CDR3 spans 14 amino acids. Trimming took off 7 bases at V and 1 base at J, with 11 bases between the two ends. The CDR3, as DNA: TGTGCCAGCATCCCCCCGGGGAGCAATCAGCCCCAGCATTTT. Amino acid sequence: CASIPPGSNQPQHF.

The J gene is TRBJ1-1, the V gene TRBV11-3; no firm D call. Germline V gene data show CDR1 as SGHNT and CDR2 as YENEEA. V was clipped by 0 bases and J by 4 bases, with 15 bases between them. The CDR3 length is 16 residues. The DNA for the CDR3 is TGTGCCAGCAGCTTAGAAGGCATCAGACACTCCACTGAAGCTTTCTTT. Amino acids: CASSLEGIRHSTEAFF.